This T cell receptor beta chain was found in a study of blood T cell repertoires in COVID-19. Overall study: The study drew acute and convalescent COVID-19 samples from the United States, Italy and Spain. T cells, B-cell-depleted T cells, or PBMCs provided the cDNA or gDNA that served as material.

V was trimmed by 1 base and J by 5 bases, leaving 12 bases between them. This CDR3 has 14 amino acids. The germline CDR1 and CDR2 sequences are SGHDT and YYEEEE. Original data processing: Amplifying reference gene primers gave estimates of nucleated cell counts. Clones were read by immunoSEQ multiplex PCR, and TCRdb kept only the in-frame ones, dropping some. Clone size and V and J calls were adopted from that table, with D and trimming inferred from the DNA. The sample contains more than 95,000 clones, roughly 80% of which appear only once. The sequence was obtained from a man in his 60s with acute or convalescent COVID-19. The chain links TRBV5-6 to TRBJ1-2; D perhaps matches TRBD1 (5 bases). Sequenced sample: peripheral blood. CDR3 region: CASSLFQGTYGYTF. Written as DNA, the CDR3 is TGTGCCAGCAGCTTGTTTCAGGGAACTTATGGCTACACCTTC.